The T cell receptor beta chain described here comes from a study of quantifying T cell responses using KT2 cells. Overall study context: TCR alpha and beta constant-region primers primed reverse transcription of RNA. The second PCR was a qPCR stopped at a predetermined fluorescence threshold.

This CDR3 spans 15 amino acids. CDR1 is MNHNY and CDR2 is SVGAGI in the germline V gene (reference sequence). V was clipped by 4 bases and J by 0 bases; unmatched bases: 3. Known numbers of the T cell clone KT2 were added to PBMC. A single-stranded UMI oligo with SP2 sequence was ligated to cDNA 3' ends. First-round PCR used about 4 cycles and beta primers RC1.1 and RC1.2 covering TRBC1 and TRBC2. TCRdb re-called the UMI-ligation and nested PCR reads with MiXCR, one entry per CDR3 protein. The data show under 35,000 distinct CDR3 sequences, under 7.5% seen once. Study outcomes and limitations: KT2 sequence counts showed saturation when very many KT2 cells were spiked in.

In its sample, this clonotype was seen a few times. The target antigen is unknown. The receptor comes from a human donor. What was sequenced was PBMCs spiked with cells of the T cell clone KT2. The chain combines TRBV6-6 with TRBJ2-5, with 9 bases that match TRBD2. CDR3 nucleotide sequence: TGTGCCAGCAGTTTTACTAGCGGGTACCAAGAGACCCAGTACTTC. This gives the protein CASSFTSGYQETQYF.